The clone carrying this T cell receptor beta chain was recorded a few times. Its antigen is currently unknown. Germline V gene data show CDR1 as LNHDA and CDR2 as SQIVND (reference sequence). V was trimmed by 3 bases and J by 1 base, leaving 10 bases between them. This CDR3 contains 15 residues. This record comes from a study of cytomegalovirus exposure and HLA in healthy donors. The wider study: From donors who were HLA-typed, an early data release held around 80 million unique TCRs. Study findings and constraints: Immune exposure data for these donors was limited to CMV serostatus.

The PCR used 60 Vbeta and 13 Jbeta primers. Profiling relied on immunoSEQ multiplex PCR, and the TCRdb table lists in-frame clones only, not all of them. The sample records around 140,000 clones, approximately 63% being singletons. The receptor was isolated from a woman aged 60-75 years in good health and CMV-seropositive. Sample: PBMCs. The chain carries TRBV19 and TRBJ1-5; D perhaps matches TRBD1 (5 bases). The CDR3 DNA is TGTGCCAGTAGTATCAAGGGGAGGAGCAATCAGCCCCAGCATTTT. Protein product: CASSIKGRSNQPQHF.